This T cell receptor (beta chain) emerged from a study of shared clonotypes between healthy human individuals (dated by TCRdb to 2018 to 2020). At the level of the whole study: A couple of women and three men aged 18 to 49 years were included in the cohort. Leukapheresis yielded between about 0.9 and 8.9 billion PBMCs per donor. Per donor, three plates each were used for CD4 naive and CD4 memory, two for CD8 naive, and one for CD8 memory. The study deeply sequenced blood TCR repertoires of about five healthy adults to estimate repertoire size and the extent of clonotype sharing between individuals. To increase sequencing depth and limit assay-specific biases, different laboratories used diverse techniques to prepare libraries and sequence TCR repertoires.

TCR CDR3 regions were amplified from genomic DNA by multiplex PCR using the deep immunoSEQ assay. For each cell subset, the extracted genomic DNA was distributed evenly across all wells of several immunoSEQ 96-well plates, and each plate served as one replicate. For sorted subsets, each replicate PCR was loaded with 200 ng genomic DNA, equivalent to 30,000 or so T cell genomes. Purified libraries were measured with a Qubit 3.0 fluorometer, size-checked on a Bioanalyzer 2100, and measured again with the KAPA Library Quantification kit. A separate single-read 150-cycle Illumina NextSeq 550 flow cell was used to sequence each immunoSEQ 96-well plate. Concerning the study's data processing: Because the immunoSEQ output held only junctional sequences and lacked quality scores, the filtering could not match the filtering applied to full-length reads. To assign V/J genes and CDR3, sequences were annotated using PyIR, a Python wrapper for IgBLAST v1.9, with IMGT germline references. Reads were filtered out if the reads had weak V/J assignments (E-value above 1e-6), no CDR3, stop codons, out-of-frame junctions, or ambiguous translated residues. V3J clonotypes were defined by identical inferred V gene, J gene, and CDR3 amino acid sequence. Percentage overlap between repertoires was calculated by dividing the number of shared unique clonotypes by the size of the smaller repertoire. RTK rarefaction, the Chao1 estimator, and Recon v2.1 estimates of unobserved clonotypes were used to assess repertoire richness. OLGA was used to compute generation probabilities for all TCRbeta clonotypes that the gDNA method yielded from a few donors. TCRdb holds this immuneACCESS table with in-frame rearrangements only. Some clones are missing; in checked studies, unresolved V genes explain under half, and the rest has no known cause. V and J calls and clone size are those listed in that table; D and trimming were worked out from the DNA. Across this sample there are about 2 million clones, with 90% to 95% seen only once. The ten largest clones capture approximately 0.13% of the sample.

On this clone: Which antigen it targets is not known. Per-nucleotide qualities are absent, and no much larger clonotype sits a single base away.

V loses 6 bases at its end and J loses 3 bases; junction bases beyond the gene matches: 5. In the germline V gene, CDR1 corresponds to SGDLS and CDR2 to YYNGEE. The CDR3, cysteine through phenylalanine, is 15 amino acids long. Just CDR3 DNA is preserved here, 45 bases in frame from base 1. The donors were healthy, HIV-negative adults with no recently reported acute infections or vaccinations. Every donor was a Caucasian adult living in Nashville, Tennessee, USA. CD4+ T cells were enriched by magnetic negative selection, after which naive cells were positively selected on CD45RA and the negative fraction was taken as the memory subset. Blood was collected by leukapheresis, and PBMCs were isolated by Ficoll-Histopaque density gradient centrifugation and then cryopreserved in liquid nitrogen vapor phase. Purity and quantity of every magnetically sorted T cell population were checked by analytical flow cytometry. Genomic DNA was isolated from every sorted fraction and measured by UV absorbance on a Nanodrop 2000c.

General conclusions and limits of the study: The small number of donors limited the genetic and exposure-history diversity represented. Sampling was restricted to blood, and TCR repertoires in tissue are likely to differ from TCR repertoires in blood. Naive subsets generally had larger estimated clonotype richness than memory subsets. Based on pairwise subsampling, the degree of clonotype sharing among donors was expected to be affected by sequencing depth. Across four donors, approximately 4.6% of naive CD4, approximately 3.6% of naive CD8, 2.3% of memory CD4, and under 0.45% of memory CD8 clonotypes were shared. Even with the large sequencing depth, rarefaction of the sorted-subset datasets indicated that sequencing was incomplete. Clonotypes shared by all four sorted-subset donors showed higher generation probabilities than non-shared clonotypes.

What was sequenced was naive CD4+ T cells sorted from blood. Explained via the paper, the cell subset or site label denotes: CD45RA+ positively selected. This clonotype originated in a man in his late teens or twenties in good health. The chain is made from TRBV9 and TRBJ2-3; 12 bases in the middle match TRBD2. At the DNA level, the sequence is TGTGCCAGCAACCGACTAGCGGGGGAAACAGATACGCAGTATTTT. Its translation is CASNRLAGETDTQYF.